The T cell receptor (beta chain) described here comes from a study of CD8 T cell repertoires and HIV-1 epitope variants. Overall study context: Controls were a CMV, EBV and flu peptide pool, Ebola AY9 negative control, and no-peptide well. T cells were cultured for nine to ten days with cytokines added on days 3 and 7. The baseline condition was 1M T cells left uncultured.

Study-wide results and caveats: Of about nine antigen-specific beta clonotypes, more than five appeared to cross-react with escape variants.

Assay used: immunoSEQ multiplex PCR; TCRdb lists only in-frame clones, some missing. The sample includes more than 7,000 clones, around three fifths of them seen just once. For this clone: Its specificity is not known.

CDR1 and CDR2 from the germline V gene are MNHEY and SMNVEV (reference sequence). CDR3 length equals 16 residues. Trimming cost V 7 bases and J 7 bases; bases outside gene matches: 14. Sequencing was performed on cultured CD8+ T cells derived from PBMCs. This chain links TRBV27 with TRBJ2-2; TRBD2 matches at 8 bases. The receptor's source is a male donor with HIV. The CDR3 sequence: CASTPLSAGDDGELFF. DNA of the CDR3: TGTGCCAGCACCCCTCTGTCAGCGGGAGATGACGGGGAGCTGTTTTTT.